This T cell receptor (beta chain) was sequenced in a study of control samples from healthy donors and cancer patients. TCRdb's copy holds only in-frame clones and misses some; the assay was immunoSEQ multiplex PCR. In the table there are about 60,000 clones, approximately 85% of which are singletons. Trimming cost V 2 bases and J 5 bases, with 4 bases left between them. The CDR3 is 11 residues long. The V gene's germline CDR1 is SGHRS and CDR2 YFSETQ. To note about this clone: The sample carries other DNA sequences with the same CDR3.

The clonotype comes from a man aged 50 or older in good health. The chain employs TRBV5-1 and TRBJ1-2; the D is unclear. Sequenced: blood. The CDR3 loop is CASSLGYGYTF. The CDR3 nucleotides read TGCGCCAGCAGCTTAGGATATGGCTACACCTTC.